This T cell receptor beta chain was sequenced during a study of control samples from healthy donors and cancer patients. This table comes from immunoSEQ multiplex PCR, and its TCRdb copy is limited to in-frame clones, with some not included. The data show about 170,000 clones, about 91% seen once. The CDR3 has 10 residues. Germline V CDR1 and CDR2: SQVTM, ANQGSEA. The V gene lost 4 bases and the J gene lost 3 bases, with 4 bases spanning the gap. Sequencing was done on a sample of blood. This TCR was recovered from a woman in her thirties or forties in good health. This chain connects TRBV29-1 to TRBJ2-7; D remains unclear. CDR3 in amino acids: CSVGDYEQYF. The CDR3 DNA is TGCAGCGTTGGTGACTACGAGCAGTACTTC.